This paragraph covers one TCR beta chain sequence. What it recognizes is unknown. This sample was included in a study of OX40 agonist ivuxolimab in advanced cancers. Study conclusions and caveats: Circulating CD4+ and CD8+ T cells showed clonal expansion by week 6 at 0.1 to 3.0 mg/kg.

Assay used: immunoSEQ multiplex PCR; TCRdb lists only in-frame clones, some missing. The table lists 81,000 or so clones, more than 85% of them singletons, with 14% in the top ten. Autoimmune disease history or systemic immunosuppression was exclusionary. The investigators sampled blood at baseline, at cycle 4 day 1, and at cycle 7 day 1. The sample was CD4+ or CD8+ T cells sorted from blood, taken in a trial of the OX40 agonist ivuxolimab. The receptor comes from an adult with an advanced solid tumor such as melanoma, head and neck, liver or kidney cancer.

The CDR3 loop is CASSLVRGQEEQYF. Here the CDR3 DNA reads TGCGCCAGCAGCTTGGTACGCGGTCAGGAAGAGCAGTACTTC. The chain couples TRBV5-1 to TRBJ2-7; unclear D gene. Germline values: CDR1 SGHRS, CDR2 YFSETQ. CDR3 length equals 14 residues. The ends were cut back, 0 bases at V and 7 bases at J, with 14 bases in the middle.